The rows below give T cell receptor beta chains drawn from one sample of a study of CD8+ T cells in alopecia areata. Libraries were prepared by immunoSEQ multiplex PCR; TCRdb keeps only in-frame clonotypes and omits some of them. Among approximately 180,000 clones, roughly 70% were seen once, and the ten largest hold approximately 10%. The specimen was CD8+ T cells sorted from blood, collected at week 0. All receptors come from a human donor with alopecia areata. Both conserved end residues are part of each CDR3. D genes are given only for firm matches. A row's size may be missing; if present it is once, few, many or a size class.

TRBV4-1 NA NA CASSQDWASAYNEQFF
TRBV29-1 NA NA CSGERASYNEQFF
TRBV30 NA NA CAWSARWDLPYEQYF
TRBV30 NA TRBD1 CAWRTGDSYNEQFF
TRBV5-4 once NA CASSLIGFGAMNTEAFF
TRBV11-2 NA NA CASSRGTDSAFF
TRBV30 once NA CAWSVVDTQYF
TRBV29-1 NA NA CSVGQADIQYF
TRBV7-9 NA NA CASSLDGTQYF
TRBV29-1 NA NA CSVLMDTQYF
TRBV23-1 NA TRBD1 CASSQPHSSDRPDGNQPQHF
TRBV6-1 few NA CASSEGPSGANVLTF
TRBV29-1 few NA CSVGAQETQYF
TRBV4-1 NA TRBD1 CASSPTGTGTGEQYF
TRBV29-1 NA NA CSVDGGGPPQETQYF
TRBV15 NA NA CATSRQSTDTQYF
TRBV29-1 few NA CSVEGVGATSYEQYF
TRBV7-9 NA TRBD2 CASSQVTSGDPGNEQFF
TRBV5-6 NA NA CASSFMNQPQHF
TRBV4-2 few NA CASSQTDSNQPQHF
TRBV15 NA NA CATSVSGELFF
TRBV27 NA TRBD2 CASSLGTSGVETQYF
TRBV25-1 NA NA CASIGGHSYEQYF
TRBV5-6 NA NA CASSSGTVLPADTQYF
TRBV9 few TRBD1 CASSAGQGAREQYF
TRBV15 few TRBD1 CATGQGAPQQYF
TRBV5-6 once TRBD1 CASSSGTGVTGELFF
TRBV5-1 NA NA CASSFDSAYNEQFF
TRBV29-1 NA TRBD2 CSVEGAGERPYEQFF
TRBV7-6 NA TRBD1 CASSPRSGGLLSGANVLTF
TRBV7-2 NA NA CASSSLRGRDEQFF
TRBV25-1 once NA CASSETDGYTF
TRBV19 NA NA CASSIARGNTEAFF
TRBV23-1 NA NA CASSQSQAHTEAFF
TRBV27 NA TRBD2 CASSSGLDTGELFF